The rows below give T cell receptor beta chains drawn from one sample of a study of response to subunit inactivated influenza vaccine. MiXCR, applied by TCRdb to the RT-PCR reads, yields one record per CDR3 protein. Counted here are 710,000 or so distinct CDR3 sequences, roughly 14% occurring once; the ten biggest clones make up 11%. The source was PBMCs from blood, collected 12 days after vaccination. The receptors here all came from a man aged 45-60 years who received an inactivated influenza vaccine. The CDR3 runs from the conserved cysteine through the conserved F or W. Fields, in order: J gene, D gene, V gene, clone size, CDR3 protein, CDR3 DNA. The D gene is left open where the match is weak. For some rows the clone size is stated as once, few or many, or as a class when expanded; others skip it.

TRBJ2-5	-	TRBV12-3/TRBV12-4	few	CASKRDFQETQYF	TGTGCCAGCAAACGGGACTTTCAAGAGACCCAGTACTTC
TRBJ2-5	TRBD1	TRBV4-3	few	CASSQDRDRAFSETQYF	TGCGCCAGCAGCCAAGACCGAGACAGGGCATTCTCGGAGACCCAGTACTTC
TRBJ1-5	-	TRBV4-2	-	CASSQARAQPQHF	TGTGCCAGCAGCCAAGCCAGGGCCCAGCCCCAGCATTTT
TRBJ2-5	-	TRBV7-9	few	CASSLQWVETQYF	TGTGCCAGCAGCTTACAGTGGGTGGAGACCCAGTACTTC
TRBJ2-1	-	TRBV5-1	-	CASSLDAGGGYNEQFF	TGCGCCAGCAGCTTGGATGCTGGGGGCGGTTACAATGAGCAGTTCTTC
TRBJ2-3	-	TRBV10-3	few	CAIRSEGRADTQYF	TGTGCCATCAGATCTGAGGGCCGCGCAGATACGCAGTATTTT
TRBJ1-2	-	TRBV20-1	-	CSAWPGGANYGYTF	TGCAGTGCCTGGCCCGGCGGAGCTAACTATGGCTACACCTTC
TRBJ2-1	TRBD2	TRBV6-2/TRBV6-3	few	CASLSGGAREQFF	TGTGCCAGCCTTAGCGGGGGGGCCCGAGAGCAGTTCTTC
TRBJ2-3	TRBD1	TRBV28	-	CASSPGYGRGLAAWTDTQYF	TGTGCCAGCAGTCCAGGATATGGCAGGGGGCTCGCTGCATGGACAGATACGCAGTATTTT
TRBJ1-1	-	TRBV9	few	CASSVMVNTEAFF	TGTGCCAGCAGCGTAATGGTGAACACTGAAGCTTTCTTT
TRBJ2-2	TRBD1	TRBV5-1	many	CASSPDRGQGAGELFF	TGCGCCAGCAGCCCGGACAGGGGTCAGGGGGCCGGGGAGCTGTTTTTT
TRBJ2-7	-	TRBV6-1	-	CASRKRTAPAYEQYF	TGTGCCAGCAGGAAACGGACAGCCCCGGCCTACGAGCAGTACTTC
TRBJ1-5	-	TRBV28	many	CASRTRRRMGDNQPQHF	TGTGCCAGCCGTACCCGGAGAAGAATGGGGGACAATCAGCCCCAGCATTTT
TRBJ2-1	-	TRBV5-1	few	CASSLLSQGAYNEQFF	TGCGCCAGCAGCTTACTCTCCCAGGGAGCTTACAATGAGCAGTTCTTC
TRBJ1-5	-	TRBV20-1	few	CSAYPPGANQPQHF	TGCAGTGCCTATCCCCCCGGGGCCAATCAGCCCCAGCATTTT
TRBJ2-3	-	TRBV7-6	-	CASSLGEGADTQYF	TGTGCCAGCAGCTTGGGAGAGGGAGCAGATACGCAGTATTTT
TRBJ2-7	-	TRBV29-1	-	CSARRGSDEQYF	TGCAGCGCTCGTCGGGGTTCGGACGAGCAGTACTTC
TRBJ2-7	-	TRBV5-1	-	CASSPYQLRETVYEQYF	TGCGCCAGCAGCCCATACCAACTCCGGGAGACAGTCTACGAGCAGTACTTC
TRBJ2-7	TRBD2	TRBV20-1	few	CSARGVAGGTYEQYF	TGCAGTGCTAGAGGGGTAGCGGGAGGCACCTACGAGCAGTACTTC
TRBJ2-2	TRBD1	TRBV6-5	few	CASSLPQDRPRDTGELFF	TGTGCCAGCAGTCTACCCCAGGACAGGCCGCGCGACACCGGGGAGCTGTTTTTT
TRBJ2-2	-	TRBV4-1	-	CASSQDGAGYGELFF	TGCGCCAGCAGCCAAGATGGGGCCGGATACGGGGAGCTGTTTTTT
TRBJ1-2	TRBD1	TRBV20-1	-	CSARTGGDSYGYTF	TGCAGTGCTAGAACAGGGGGCGATTCGTATGGCTACACCTTC
TRBJ2-7	-	TRBV10-3	-	CAISEQGISYEQYF	TGTGCCATCAGTGAGCAGGGGATCTCCTACGAGCAGTACTTC
TRBJ1-6	TRBD1	TRBV12-3/TRBV12-4	-	CASSFVGDRVVLRSPLHF	TGTGCCAGCAGTTTTGTGGGTGACAGGGTGGTGCTGAGATCACCCCTCCACTTT
TRBJ2-7	-	TRBV11-2	-	CASSLNPPTSNEQYF	TGTGCCAGCAGCTTAAATCCCCCGACAAGCAACGAGCAGTACTTC
TRBJ2-7	-	TRBV12-3/TRBV12-4	many	CASSSGRTTYEQYF	TGTGCCAGCAGTTCGGGGAGAACCACCTACGAGCAGTACTTC
TRBJ1-1	-	TRBV7-2	-	CASSLVGVNEAFF	TGTGCCAGCAGCTTAGTGGGCGTAAATGAAGCTTTCTTT
TRBJ1-1	-	TRBV12-3/TRBV12-4	-	CASRLERLTEAFF	TGTGCCAGCAGACTAGAGAGGTTGACTGAAGCTTTCTTT
TRBJ2-2	TRBD1	TRBV7-3	-	CASSSTGVANTGELFF	TGTGCCAGCAGCTCTACAGGGGTAGCGAACACCGGGGAGCTGTTTTTT
TRBJ1-4	-	TRBV5-1	-	CATQFQQAQGCEKLFF	TGCGCCACCCAGTTCCAACAGGCTCAAGGGTGCGAAAAACTGTTTTTT
TRBJ1-6	TRBD1	TRBV27	-	CASRATGYNSPLHF	TGTGCCAGCAGAGCGACAGGGTATAATTCACCCCTCCACTTT
TRBJ2-3	-	TRBV7-2	-	CASSLGLAAFTDTQYF	TGTGCCAGCAGCTTAGGCCTAGCAGCTTTCACAGATACGCAGTATTTT
TRBJ1-2	-	TRBV7-9	few	CASSLSGQFGYTF	TGTGCCAGCAGCTTAAGTGGACAGTTCGGCTACACCTTC
TRBJ1-4	-	TRBV4-3	few	CASSSRMQLGEKLFF	TGCGCCAGCAGCTCTCGGATGCAATTGGGGGAAAAACTGTTTTTT